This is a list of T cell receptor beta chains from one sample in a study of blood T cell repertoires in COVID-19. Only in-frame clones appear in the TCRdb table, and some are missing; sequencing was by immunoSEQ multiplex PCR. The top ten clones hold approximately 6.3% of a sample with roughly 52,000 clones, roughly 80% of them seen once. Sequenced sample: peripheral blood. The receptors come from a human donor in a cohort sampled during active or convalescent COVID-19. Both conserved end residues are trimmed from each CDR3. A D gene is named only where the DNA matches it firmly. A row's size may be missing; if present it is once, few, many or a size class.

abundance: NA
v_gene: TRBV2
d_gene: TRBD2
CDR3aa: ASSFSGGGHEQY

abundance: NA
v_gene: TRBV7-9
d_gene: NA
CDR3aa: ASRALSGTIYGYT

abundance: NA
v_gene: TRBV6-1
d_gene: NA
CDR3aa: ASSEGGTYYGYT

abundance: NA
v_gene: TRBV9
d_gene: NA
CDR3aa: ASSVSGAGEQY

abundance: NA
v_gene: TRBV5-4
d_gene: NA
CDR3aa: ASSLDILGDNEQF

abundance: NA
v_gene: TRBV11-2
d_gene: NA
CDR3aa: ASSGPGVTKYGYT

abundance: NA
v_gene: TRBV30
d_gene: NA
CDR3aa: AWSILAPPYNEQF

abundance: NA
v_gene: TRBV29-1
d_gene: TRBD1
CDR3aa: SVENPTGEVNTEAF

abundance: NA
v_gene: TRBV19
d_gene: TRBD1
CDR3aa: ASSIGTGVNTEAF

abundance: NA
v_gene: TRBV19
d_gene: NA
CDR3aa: ASSKHRTTNEKLF

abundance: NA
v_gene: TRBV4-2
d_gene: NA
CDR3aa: ASSQDSGSRTYGYT

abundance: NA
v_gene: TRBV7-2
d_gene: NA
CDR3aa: ASSPIRVANTEAF

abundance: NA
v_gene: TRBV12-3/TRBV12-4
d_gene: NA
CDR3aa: ASNEQGTGELF

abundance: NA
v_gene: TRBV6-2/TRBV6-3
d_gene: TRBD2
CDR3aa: ASSYDGGGLSTGELF

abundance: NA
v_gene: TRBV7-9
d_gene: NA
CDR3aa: ASSTQGSTELF

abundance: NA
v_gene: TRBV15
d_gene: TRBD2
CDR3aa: ATSRWGVSSGAASTDTQY

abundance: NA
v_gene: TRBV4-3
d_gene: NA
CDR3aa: ASSPGQFNEKLF

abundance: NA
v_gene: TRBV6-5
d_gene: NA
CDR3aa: ASSYGGAAVNTEAF

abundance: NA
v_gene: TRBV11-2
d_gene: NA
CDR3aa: ASSLDLGAEAF

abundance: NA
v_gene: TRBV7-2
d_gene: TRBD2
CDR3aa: ASSSEGSGGYNEQF

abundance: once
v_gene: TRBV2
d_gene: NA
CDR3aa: ATERAYEQY

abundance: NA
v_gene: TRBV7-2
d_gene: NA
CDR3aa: ASSSDAQGSEQF